Each of the 27 T cell receptor beta chains below was sequenced from the same sample in a study of T cell responses to AZD1222 COVID-19 vaccine. Only in-frame clones appear in the TCRdb table, and some are missing; sequencing was by immunoSEQ multiplex PCR. The sample has about 200,000 clones; about 93% are singletons. The source material was peripheral blood, sampled on day 0 of MenACWY control vaccination. The receptors shown here come from an adult in good health.

The chain uses TRBV4-1 and TRBJ1-5; D may be TRBD1 (6 bases). V was trimmed by 3 bases and J by 4 bases, leaving 22 bases between them. The germline CDR1 and CDR2 sequences are MGHRA and YSYEKL. This CDR3 contains 18 residues. CDR3 loop: CASSHHPIVGAINQPQHF. CDR3 sequence (DNA): TGCGCCAGCAGCCACCATCCGATCGTGGGGGCGATAAATCAGCCCCAGCATTTT.

In regard to this clone: Other DNA sequences from this sample encode an identical CDR3 as well. This sequence joins TRBV7-2 and TRBJ1-6, with D uncertain. Trimming stripped 3 bases from V and 9 bases from J, with 6 bases between. CDR3 length: 12 residues. The V gene's germline CDR1 is SGHTA and CDR2 FQGNSA. CDR3: CASSFQRSPLHF. The CDR3 DNA sequence: TGTGCCAGCAGCTTCCAGCGTTCACCCCTCCACTTT.

The rearrangement uses TRBV19 and TRBJ1-4; D ambiguous. Trimming left V 5 bases short and J 7 bases short, with 11 bases between. CDR1 is LNHDA, CDR2 SQIVND, per germline (reference sequence). The CDR3 is 13 amino acids. CDR3 residues: CASSPGSREKLFF. The CDR3 coding sequence is TGTGCCAGTAGTCCGGGGTCCCGTGAAAAACTGTTTTTT.

This chain connects TRBV14 to TRBJ2-5, with 7 bases fitting TRBD2. Trimming at V came to 4 bases and at J to 5 bases, leaving 19 bases not matched to a gene. This CDR3 spans 18 amino acids. The germline CDR1 and CDR2 sequences are SGHDN and FVKESK. The CDR3 region is CASSRRGQRGWLRETQYF. CDR3 in DNA: TGTGCCAGCAGCCGGAGGGGCCAGCGGGGCTGGTTGCGGGAGACCCAGTACTTC.

The rearrangement joins TRBV3-1 (or the pseudogene TRBV3-2) to TRBJ2-5; 11 bases are shared with TRBD2. After removal of 1 base from V and 2 bases from J, the junction contained 3 bases not matched to a gene. CDR3 length equals 16 residues. Germline V gene data show CDR1 as LGHDT and CDR2 as YNNKEL (reference sequence). The CDR3 nucleotides read TGTGCCAGCAGCCAAGGTCCTAGCGGGGGGCAAGAGACCCAGTACTTC. Encoded protein: CASSQGPSGGQETQYF.

The chain recombines TRBV19 with TRBJ1-4; weak D call: TRBD1 (5 bases). Trimming shortened V by 4 bases and J by 4 bases, and 16 bases separated the two germline ends. The CDR3 runs 16 residues. CDR1 is LNHDA, CDR2 SQIVND, per germline (reference sequence). The CDR3 loop reads CASSTSGRGLNEKLFF. The CDR3, as DNA: TGTGCCAGTAGTACCTCAGGACGGGGACTTAATGAAAAACTGTTTTTT.

The rearrangement joins TRBV24-1 to TRBJ1-4; TRBD1 aligns across 7 bases. The CDR3 has 12 residues. The trim removed 3 bases at V and 10 bases at J, leaving 1 base unmatched. The V gene's germline CDR1 is KGHDR and CDR2 SFDVKD. CDR3 sequence (DNA): TGTGCCACCAGTGATCGACAGGGAAAACTGTTTTTT. Its translation: CATSDRQGKLFF.

CDR3 in DNA: TGTGCCAGCAGATCGACCGGGGAGCTGTTTTTT. This sequence encodes CASRSTGELFF. The genes are TRBV6-5 and TRBJ2-2; D is uncertain. V lost 6 bases and J lost 5, with 4 bases in between. There are 11 residues in the CDR3. Per germline, CDR1 MNHEY and CDR2 SVGAGI.

V gene TRBV3-1 (or the pseudogene TRBV3-2) combines with J gene TRBJ1-1, with a tentative D call TRBD1 (6 bases). CDR1 is LGHDT and CDR2 is YNNKEL in the germline V gene (reference sequence). The CDR3 sequence is 15 residues long. The germline V and J ends were trimmed by 2 bases and 5 bases, with 15 bases remaining between them. This CDR3 is CASSQRSGGWTEAFF. As DNA, the CDR3 is TGTGCCAGCAGCCAACGGTCTGGGGGCTGGACTGAAGCTTTCTTT.

V and J are TRBV7-2 and TRBJ2-5, with no clear D. CDR3 length: 14 amino acids. V lost 3 bases to trimming and J lost 5 bases, with 13 bases between them. Germline CDR1 reads SGHTA; CDR2 reads FQGNSA. CDR3 region: CASSLSGVGETQYF. The CDR3 DNA sequence: TGTGCCAGCAGCTTGAGTGGGGTTGGGGAGACCCAGTACTTC.

The V gene is TRBV18, the J gene TRBJ1-2; 10 nucleotides align to TRBD1. Trimming cost V 0 bases and J 8 bases; bases outside gene matches: 6. Germline-derived CDR1 and CDR2 are KGHSH and LQKENI. The length of the CDR3 is 15 residues. CDR3 in amino acids: CASSPPGQGSLGYTF. The DNA for the CDR3 is TGTGCCAGCTCACCACCGGGACAGGGGTCCCTAGGCTACACCTTC.

This rearrangement joins TRBV7-9 to TRBJ1-2; 9 positions agree with TRBD1. The ends lost 1 base at V and 4 bases at J; junction bases unmatched: 4. Germline V gene sequence: CDR1 SEHNR, CDR2 FQNEAQ (reference sequence). The CDR3 loop spans 15 amino acids. In DNA form, the CDR3 reads TGTGCCAGCAGCTTAGGGACAGGGGTAATCTATGGCTACACCTTC. The encoded protein is CASSLGTGVIYGYTF.

The chain is built from TRBV7-2 and TRBJ2-5; D may be TRBD2 (7 bases). Trimming stripped 1 base from V and 1 base from J, with 10 bases between. Germline V gene data show CDR1 as SGHTA and CDR2 as FQGNSA. The CDR3 length is 15 residues. The CDR3 DNA sequence: TGTGCCAGCAGCTTAGTCGCGGGGGCCCAAGAGACCCAGTACTTC. The encoded protein is CASSLVAGAQETQYF.

The gene calls are TRBV29-1 and TRBJ1-2, with a weak D call TRBD1 (6 bases). V was clipped by 7 bases and J by 2 bases, with 14 bases between them. The CDR3 runs 13 residues. Germline-derived CDR1 and CDR2 are SQVTM and ANQGSEA. The CDR3 DNA reads TGCAGCGCCGGACAGCAACTAAACTATGGCTACACCTTC. Its protein is CSAGQQLNYGYTF.

This clone was seen just once. This chain links TRBV14 with TRBJ2-7; D gene uncertain. Trimming removed 4 bases at V and 5 bases at J, with 21 bases between. Germline V CDR1 and CDR2: SGHDN, FVKESK. CDR3 length equals 16 residues. CDR3 nucleotides: TGTGCCAGCAGCCGAAGTACGACATTTCTCAGCGACGAGCAGTACTTC. This codes for CASSRSTTFLSDEQYF.

The V gene is TRBV19, the J gene TRBJ2-7; the match to TRBD1 covers 7 bases. The CDR3 contains 17 residues. V lost 7 bases to trimming and J lost 0 bases; unmatched junction nucleotides: 15. The germline gives CDR1 LNHDA, CDR2 SQIVND (reference sequence). The CDR3 reads CASKETGISPGSYEQYF. The CDR3 nucleotides read TGTGCCAGTAAGGAGACAGGGATATCCCCTGGCTCCTACGAGCAGTACTTC.

The chain links TRBV6-5 to TRBJ2-7; 9 bases align to TRBD2. V lost 0 bases, J lost 3 bases, and 3 bases stayed unmatched. CDR3 length: 15 amino acids. Germline-derived CDR1 and CDR2 are MNHEY and SVGAGI. The CDR3 loop is CASSYSWTSDYEQYF. The CDR3 bases are TGTGCCAGCAGTTACTCTTGGACTAGCGACTACGAGCAGTACTTC.

V is TRBV5-1 and J is TRBJ1-1, with D hard to call. Trimming shortened V by 4 bases and J by 4 bases, and 14 bases separated the two germline ends. Germline-derived CDR1 and CDR2 are SGHRS and YFSETQ. The CDR3 has 14 residues. The CDR3 DNA sequence: TGCGCCAGCAGCCCCGAAGGCGGCTTCACTGAAGCTTTCTTT. This sequence encodes CASSPEGGFTEAFF. The entire variable domain, with the rest obtained from reference TRBV5-1 and TRBJ1-1, is as follows: KAGVTQTPRYLIKTRGQQVTLSCSPISGHRSVSWYQQTPGQGLQFLFEYFSETQRNKGNFPGRFSGRQFSNSRSEMNVSTLELGDSALYLCASSPEGGFTEAFFGQGTRLTVV.

This chain links TRBV7-8 with TRBJ2-3; TRBD1 matches at 11 bases. The germline CDR1 and CDR2 sequences are SGHVS and FQNEAQ. The CDR3 is 16 amino acids. The trim removed 4 bases at V and 4 bases at J, leaving 7 bases unmatched. The CDR3 loop is CASSSSRTGGPDTQYF. The DNA of the CDR3 is TGTGCCAGCAGCTCTTCTCGGACAGGGGGCCCAGATACGCAGTATTTT.

The J gene is TRBJ2-7, the V gene TRBV5-8, with D perhaps assigned TRBD1 or TRBD2 (5 bases each). CDR1 and CDR2 (germline): SGHTS, YDEGEE. Trimming cost V 1 base and J 4 bases, with 9 bases left between them. This CDR3 has 13 residues. The CDR3 DNA reads TGTGCCAGCAGCTTGAGTGAGGGGTACGAGCAGTACTTC. Protein sequence: CASSLSEGYEQYF.

The chain employs TRBV2 and TRBJ2-1, with D uncertain. V lost 7 bases to trimming and J lost 0 bases, with 10 bases between them. Germline V gene lookup returns CDR1 SNHLY and CDR2 FYNNEI. The CDR3 runs to 14 residues. For the CDR3, the DNA is TGTGCCAGCAACCCCCGGAGCTCCTACAATGAGCAGTTCTTC. It is translated as CASNPRSSYNEQFF.

This chain links TRBV10-1 with TRBJ1-2; D gene unclear. Trimming shortened V by 1 base and J by 2 bases, and 5 bases separated the two germline ends. Germline CDR1 is WNHNN and CDR2 is SYGVQD (reference sequence). The CDR3 contains 13 residues. The CDR3 sequence is CASSEFANYGYTF. In DNA form, the CDR3 reads TGCGCCAGCAGTGAGTTTGCCAACTATGGCTACACCTTC.

The rearrangement uses TRBV27 and TRBJ2-7; 7 bases match TRBD1. Germline values: CDR1 MNHEY, CDR2 SMNVEV (reference sequence). Trimming removed 4 bases from V and 2 bases from J; junction bases left unmatched: 2. This CDR3 contains 13 residues. The CDR3 DNA sequence: TGTGCCAGCAGTTATGGGACAGCCTACGAGCAGTACTTC. Translated: CASSYGTAYEQYF.

The chain has TRBV19 and TRBJ1-2, with D tentatively TRBD1 (5 bases). V was clipped by 10 bases and J by 4 bases, with 13 bases between them. The CDR3 length is 12 residues. Germline V gene data show CDR1 as LNHDA and CDR2 as SQIVND (reference sequence). The CDR3 nucleotides read TGTGCCACCGCGTGGGGCTCCTATGGCTACACCTTC. Its translation is CATAWGSYGYTF.

The chain recombines TRBV7-9 with TRBJ1-2; maybe TRBD1 (5 bases). The germline gives CDR1 SEHNR, CDR2 FQNEAQ (reference sequence). This CDR3 region has 14 residues. The ends were cut back, 5 bases at V and 5 bases at J, with 15 bases in the middle. The CDR3 DNA reads as TGTGCCAGCAGCCCTGGGACGGCTTTTTATGGCTACACCTTC. This codes for CASSPGTAFYGYTF. Supplemented by reference TRBV7-9 and TRBJ1-2, the full variable domain reads DTGVSQNPRHKITKRGQNVTFRCDPISEHNRLYWYRQTLGQGPEFLTYFQNEAQLEKSRLLSDRFSAERPKGSFSTLEIQRTEQGDSAMYLCASSPGTAFYGYTFGSGTRLTVV.

The chain carries TRBV24-1 and TRBJ1-2; D not certain. Germline-derived CDR1 and CDR2 are KGHDR and SFDVKD. The CDR3 has 12 residues. V was cut by 8 bases and J by 3 bases, with 9 bases left in between. In nucleotides, the CDR3 is TGTGCCACCATCTTCCAGGACTATGGCTACACCTTC. Translating gives CATIFQDYGYTF.

The chain's CDR3 is CASSQSPADRPEAFF. The CDR3 nucleotides are TGTGCCAGCAGCCAAAGTCCCGCGGACAGGCCTGAAGCTTTCTTT. The chain couples TRBV3-1 (or the pseudogene TRBV3-2) to TRBJ1-1, with TRBD1 matching over 7 bases. After removal of 2 bases from V and 6 bases from J, the junction contained 9 bases not matched to a gene. CDR3 length: 15 residues. Per the germline V gene, CDR1 is LGHDT and CDR2 is YNNKEL (reference sequence).